This T cell receptor beta chain was sequenced during a study of T-cell memory formation after mild COVID-19 (dated by TCRdb to the early 2020s). For context, the study as a whole: TCR sequence clusters from the two donors were largely donor specific. The cohort comprised two young, previously healthy adult volunteers, one female and one male. In a couple of donors, T-cell clones that expanded and contracted after mild COVID-19 were tracked by sequencing TCRalpha and TCRbeta repertoires over time.

Counted from cysteine to phenylalanine, this CDR3 has 14 amino acids. Only the CDR3 DNA is retained, 42 bases long and in frame from the first base. V loses 6 bases of germline sequence and J loses 7 bases, and the interval between the two ends is 19 bases. The sample was run on an Illumina NovaSeq 6000. TCRalpha and TCRbeta cDNA libraries were constructed by 5'RACE with constant-segment primers, with sample barcodes and unique molecular identifiers being introduced. RNA was extracted from every sample with Trizol reagent. The libraries were amplified in two PCR steps, and the second step added a second sample barcode and Illumina TruSeq adapters. Sequencing of libraries was performed on an Illumina NovaSeq with 2 x 150 bp paired-end reads. On the study's bioinformatics: Reads were demultiplexed and collapsed into UMI-guided consensus sequences with migec v1.2.7. Using mixcr v2.1.11, UMI consensuses were aligned to TRA and TRB V and J templates and then assembled into clonotypes. Clonotypes were classified as expanded or contracted when called significant by both edgeR and NoisET, with noise models trained on biological replicates. For edgeR calls, the cutoffs were a false discovery rate-adjusted p below 0.01 and a log2 fold-change threshold of 1. As an exploratory analysis of dynamics, max-normalized trajectories of the 1000 most abundant clonotypes were examined with PCA combined with hierarchical clustering. Separately sequenced CD4+ and CD8+ repertoires were used to assign the CD4 or CD8 phenotype of responding clones. TCRdb ran its own pipeline on the public reads, namely fastp trimming at Q25 and MiXCR clone calling, and kept in-frame beta chains. Each CDR3 protein gets just one entry, which takes the most common genes and DNA from the rows behind it. TCRdb's processing, not the authors', yielded these V and J calls. The sample table lists almost 550,000 distinct CDR3 sequences, roughly 22% of them with a count of one. The top ten clonotypes cover around 12% of the sample.

This clonotype was found many times. This clone's antigen is unknown. Base qualities were left out, and no much larger clone turns up one base away. PBMCs were isolated by Ficoll-Paque density gradient centrifugation. Results and caveats for the whole study, not just this receptor: Balanced CD4/CD8 phenotypes were observed for clones contracting from day 15 to 85, whereas a bias towards CD4+ was observed for a second wave of clones expanding from day 15 to 37. Only a couple of mild cases were covered in the study, and larger cohorts including severe cases with pre-infection samples were considered necessary. Contracting CD4+ clones turned up mainly in the CM and EM memory subsets, whereas EMRA was where CD8+ clones were enriched. Some responding clones were detected in pre-infection memory, suggesting pre-existing cross-reactive memory T cells joined the SARS-CoV-2 response. The second-wave clones that peaked on day 37 were not confirmed to be SARS-CoV-2 specific.

This TCR derives from an adult woman who had mild COVID-19 (a few samples of this study predate the infection). The sample titles of this study are shuffled in the database, so cell type and time point are left out; the donor was told from shared clones. Material: PBMCs or a T cell subset sorted from them (not recorded which). The chain was built from TRBV12-3 or TRBV12-4 and TRBJ2-7, and the D gene may be TRBD1, 5 bases matching. At the DNA level, the sequence is TGTGCCAGCAGACCGAATCATCATTCAGGGGAGCAGTACTTC. The translation is CASRPNHHSGEQYF.